Below, 14 T cell receptor beta chains from the same sample are listed, as sequenced in a study of blood T cell repertoires in COVID-19. Clones were read by immunoSEQ multiplex PCR, and TCRdb kept only the in-frame ones, dropping some. The sample lists 250,000 to 400,000 clones, roughly nine tenths seen once, with 2.6% in the top ten. What was sequenced was PBMCs or T cells enriched from blood (not recorded which). The receptor set was obtained from a man aged 60 to 69 who had recovered from COVID-19.

The chain links TRBV12-3 or TRBV12-4 to TRBJ2-2; no clear D gene. The CDR3 extends over 12 amino acids. Trimming removed 2 bases at V and 6 bases at J, with 4 bases between. For the CDR3, the DNA is TGTGCCAGCAGTTTACAGGCCGGGGAGCTGTTTTTT. This translates into CASSLQAGELFF.

J is TRBJ1-1 and V is TRBV5-1, with D unresolved. This CDR3 has 14 residues. V was cut by 2 bases and J by 2 bases, with 10 bases left in between. Looked up from germline, CDR1 is SGHRS and CDR2 is YFSETQ. The CDR3 loop is CASSFTGLNTEAFF. The CDR3 DNA follows: TGCGCCAGCAGCTTCACGGGATTAAACACTGAAGCTTTCTTT.

CDR3 protein: CASRRQSEGNQPQHF. The CDR3 DNA sequence: TGTGCCAGCCGCCGACAGTCCGAGGGCAATCAGCCCCAGCATTTT. The rearrangement joins TRBV6-5 to TRBJ1-5; TRBD1 might be the D (5 bases). The CDR3 totals 15 residues. Germline V gives CDR1 MNHEY, CDR2 SVGAGI. Trimming removed 8 bases at V and 2 bases at J, with 16 bases between.

The chain uses TRBV5-5 and TRBJ1-2, with 7 nucleotides matching TRBD1. CDR1 SGHKS and CDR2 YYEKEE come from the germline V gene (reference sequence). The junction had 6 bases not matched to a gene; V was cut back by 2 bases and J by 8 bases. The CDR3 covers 13 residues. DNA of the CDR3: TGTGCCAGCAGCTTTTTACAGGGGATCGGCTACACCTTC. This translates into CASSFLQGIGYTF.

The chain combines TRBV11-2 with TRBJ2-7, with D hard to call. The CDR3 contains 13 residues. Per germline, CDR1 SGHAT and CDR2 FQNNGV. Trimming pared 1 base from V and 1 base from J, leaving 5 bases between. The CDR3, as DNA: TGTGCCAGCAGCTTAGCAGTTTCCTACGAGCAGTACTTC. Translation: CASSLAVSYEQYF.

The gene calls are TRBV19 and TRBJ2-5; D ambiguous. The germline V and J ends were trimmed by 5 bases and 0 bases, with 7 bases remaining between them. CDR1 LNHDA and CDR2 SQIVND come from the germline V gene (reference sequence). The CDR3 covers 13 residues. CDR3 sequence: CASSLQDQETQYF. The CDR3 DNA reads TGTGCCAGTAGTTTACAAGACCAAGAGACCCAGTACTTC.

V is TRBV5-1 and J is TRBJ1-1; 9 bases are shared with TRBD1. J was trimmed by 0 bases and V by 3 bases; bases with no gene match: 3. The CDR3 has 15 residues. Germline assignment: CDR1 SGHRS and CDR2 YFSETQ. Here the CDR3 DNA reads TGCGCCAGCAGCTGGGGGACAGGGTTGAACACTGAAGCTTTCTTT. As protein: CASSWGTGLNTEAFF.

The chain is built from TRBV9 and TRBJ2-7; a weak D match, TRBD2 (6 bases). Trimming removed 0 bases at V and 3 bases at J, with 13 bases between. Germline V CDR1 and CDR2: SGDLS, YYNGEE. The CDR3 totals 15 residues. CDR3 in amino acids: CASSVGAGLDYEQYF. CDR3 nucleotide sequence: TGTGCCAGCAGCGTAGGGGCGGGATTGGACTACGAGCAGTACTTC.

This clone was recorded only once. This chain links TRBV19 with TRBJ2-3; 7 bases fit TRBD1. The CDR3 consists of 15 residues. Germline loops: CDR1 LNHDA, CDR2 SQIVND (reference sequence). Unmatched junction bases numbered 7, after V lost 7 bases and J lost 0 bases. The CDR3 here is CASTQGDTSTDTQYF. The DNA for the CDR3 is TGTGCCAGTACCCAGGGGGATACTAGCACAGATACGCAGTATTTT.

This chain joins TRBV4-2 and TRBJ1-1, with a tentative D call TRBD1 (6 bases). The CDR3 has 14 amino acids. The V and J ends lost 2 bases and 5 bases respectively, with 12 bases between them. Germline CDR1 LGHNA, CDR2 YNFKEQ. The DNA for the CDR3 is TGTGCCAGCAGCCAACCGGACAGATCGACTGAAGCTTTCTTT. This translates into CASSQPDRSTEAFF.

V gene TRBV25-1 combines with J gene TRBJ2-2; TRBD2 aligns across 9 bases. Germline V gene data show CDR1 as MGHDK and CDR2 as SYGVNS. The CDR3 is 14 amino acids. The trim removed 7 bases at V and 5 bases at J, leaving 5 bases unmatched. As DNA, the CDR3 is TGTGCCAGCAAGGGGCTAGCGGGAACCGGGGAGCTGTTTTTT. Translated, it gives CASKGLAGTGELFF.

V is TRBV5-4 and J is TRBJ1-2, with a tentative D call TRBD1 (6 bases). Looked up from germline, CDR1 is SGHNT and CDR2 is YYREEE (reference sequence). The CDR3 sequence is 13 residues long. V was shortened by 5 bases and J by 8 bases, with 16 bases between the two germline ends. The chain's CDR3 is CASRVDRNQGYTF. CDR3 DNA sequence: TGTGCCAGCAGGGTTGACAGGAATCAGGGCTACACCTTC. The entire variable domain, with the rest obtained from reference TRBV5-4 and TRBJ1-2, is as follows: ETGVTQSPTHLIKTRGQQVTLRCSSQSGHNTVSWYQQALGQGPQFIFQYYREEENGRGNFPPRFSGLQFPNYSSELNVNALELDDSALYLCASRVDRNQGYTFGSGTRLTVV.

The chain's CDR3 is CSVTVDRTGNTIYF. As DNA, the CDR3 is TGCAGCGTTACCGTCGACAGGACAGGAAACACCATATATTTT. The rearrangement uses TRBV29-1 and TRBJ1-3; perhaps TRBD1 as D (6 bases). Germline V lookup: CDR1 SQVTM, CDR2 ANQGSEA. V lost 5 bases and J lost 4, with 15 bases in between. The CDR3 extends over 14 amino acids.

Written as DNA, the CDR3 is TGTGCCAGCGAGAGGTCTCGGGGTGTTGAAGCTTTCTTT. Amino acid sequence: CASERSRGVEAFF. The V call is TRBV2, the J call TRBJ1-1, with no clear D. V shed 8 bases and J shed 7 bases, with 17 bases lying between them. Germline V CDR1 and CDR2: SNHLY, FYNNEI. The CDR3 extends over 13 amino acids. The whole variable domain, remainder taken from reference TRBV2 and TRBJ1-1, is EPEVTQTPSHQVTQMGQEVILRCVPISNHLYFYWYRQILGQKVEFLVSFYNNEISEKSEIFDDQFSVERPDGSNFTLKIRSTKLEDSAMYFCASERSRGVEAFFGQGTRLTVV.